These 11 T cell receptor beta chains share one sample of origin, sequenced in a study of T cell clonotyping in hematopoietic cell transplantation. Time point meaning: recipient sample about 28 days before transplant, after cytoreduction. Data came from immunoSEQ multiplex PCR; TCRdb stores just in-frame clones and leaves some out. The data show roughly 30,000 clones, roughly 85% seen once. The material sequenced was peripheral blood mononuclear cells, taken before stem cell transplant. The receptors were gathered from a man aged 35 to 55 with acute myeloid leukemia. Some clones in this sample may be carry-over from other donors' samples.

This sequence joins TRBV5-6 and TRBJ2-1, with TRBD1 matching 7 bases. Germline V gene data show CDR1 as SGHDT and CDR2 as YYEEEE. V was clipped by 0 bases and J by 6 bases; unmatched bases: 6. CDR3 length equals 15 residues. The CDR3 loop is CASSLVSGGGNEQFF. DNA of the CDR3: TGTGCCAGCAGCTTGGTGTCAGGGGGTGGCAATGAGCAGTTCTTC.

The chain carries TRBV6-1 and TRBJ2-1; D is perhaps TRBD1 or TRBD2 (6 bases each). V dropped 2 bases and J dropped 4 bases, with 12 bases sitting between them. The CDR3 has 15 residues. Germline CDR1 MNHNS, CDR2 SASEGT. The CDR3 region has the DNA TGTGCCAGCAGTGAAATGGGGGGCGCGTACAATGAGCAGTTCTTC. Protein product: CASSEMGGAYNEQFF.

The rearrangement joins TRBV30 to TRBJ2-7, with a tentative D call TRBD2 (6 bases). The germline CDR1 and CDR2 sequences are GTSNPN and SVGIG (reference sequence). CDR3 length: 13 residues. V lost 2 bases and J 3 bases, leaving 11 bases between the germline ends. The CDR3 DNA reads TGTGCCTGGAGTCGGGGGTCAGGCTACGAGCAGTACTTC. Amino acids: CAWSRGSGYEQYF. Together with reference TRBV30 and TRBJ2-7, the CDR3 gives the full variable domain: SQTIHQWPATLVQPVGSPLSLECTVEGTSNPNLYWYRQAAGRGLQLLFYSVGIGQISSEVPQNLSASRPQDRQFILSSKKLLLSDSGFYLCAWSRGSGYEQYFGPGTRLTVT.

The V call is TRBV28, the J call TRBJ1-2; no firm D call. V lost 5 bases and J 1 base, leaving 14 bases between the germline ends. The V gene's germline CDR1 is MDHEN and CDR2 SYDVKM. The CDR3 has 15 amino acids. DNA of the CDR3: TGTGCCAGCAGTCACCCAACGTTTCTTAACTATGGCTACACCTTC. It codes for CASSHPTFLNYGYTF.

In this sample, this clone turned up once. The chain combines TRBV7-2 with TRBJ1-1; TRBD1 matches at 10 bases. CDR1 SGHTA and CDR2 FQGNSA come from the germline V gene. The CDR3 extends over 16 amino acids. V lost 3 bases and J lost 0; bases outside the gene matches: 4. In DNA, the CDR3 is TGTGCCAGCAGCTTCCCGACAGGGGGCTTGAACACTGAAGCTTTCTTT. This translates into CASSFPTGGLNTEAFF.

The rearrangement uses TRBV5-4 and TRBJ1-2; 7 nucleotides line up with TRBD1. The CDR3 has 13 amino acids. Germline-derived CDR1 and CDR2 are SGHNT and YYREEE (reference sequence). V was pared by 4 bases and J by 2 bases, with 2 bases of the junction left unmatched. CDR3 in amino acids: CASSQGQNYGYTF. Here the CDR3 DNA reads TGTGCCAGCAGCCAGGGACAGAACTATGGCTACACCTTC.

This chain links TRBV6-5 with TRBJ2-7; D possibly corresponds to TRBD1 (5 bases). Germline V gives CDR1 MNHEY, CDR2 SVGAGI. This CDR3 has 15 amino acids. Deletions cut 0 bases from V and 4 bases from J, with 13 bases between. The CDR3 region is CASSYSETESYEQYF. CDR3 in DNA: TGTGCCAGCAGTTACTCCGAGACAGAGTCTTACGAGCAGTACTTC.

This clone occurred a few times. V usage is TRBV7-2 and J usage is TRBJ2-7; D not resolved. The CDR3 is 14 amino acids. Germline CDR1 reads SGHTA; CDR2 reads FQGNSA. Trimming pared 5 bases from V and 2 bases from J, leaving 13 bases between. The CDR3 region is CASSAGRITYEQYF. The DNA of the CDR3 is TGTGCCAGCAGCGCTGGGCGGATCACCTACGAGCAGTACTTC.

The chain uses TRBV11-3 and TRBJ2-1; D unclear. CDR3 length: 15 residues. The V end lost 5 bases, the J end lost 12 bases, and 23 bases lay between the germline ends. CDR1 and CDR2 from the germline V gene are SGHNT and YENEEA. The chain's CDR3 is CASSRREDSSSGQFF. The CDR3 nucleotides read TGTGCCAGCAGCCGTCGCGAGGATAGCTCCAGTGGGCAGTTCTTC.

This sequence joins TRBV5-4 and TRBJ1-1; no reliable D call. The CDR3 extends over 17 amino acids. CDR1 is SGHNT, CDR2 YYREEE, per germline (reference sequence). Trimming removed 4 bases at V and 0 bases at J, with 19 bases between. The CDR3 nucleotides are TGTGCCAGCAGCGCCGGCCCGGGGTACTCTCTGAACACTGAAGCTTTCTTT. It codes for CASSAGPGYSLNTEAFF. The whole variable domain, filled in from reference TRBV5-4 and TRBJ1-1, reads ETGVTQSPTHLIKTRGQQVTLRCSSQSGHNTVSWYQQALGQGPQFIFQYYREEENGRGNFPPRFSGLQFPNYSSELNVNALELDDSALYLCASSAGPGYSLNTEAFFGQGTRLTVV.

The chain joins TRBV28 to TRBJ2-3; no reliable D call. V lost 3 bases, J lost 0 bases, and 4 bases lay in between. Germline V gives CDR1 MDHEN, CDR2 SYDVKM. CDR3 length equals 13 residues. CDR3 sequence (DNA): TGTGCCAGCAGTTTTGGTAGCACAGATACGCAGTATTTT. Residues: CASSFGSTDTQYF.